This TCR beta chain was found in a study of T-cell memory formation after mild COVID-19. The CDR3 length is 15 residues. With 6 bases clipped from V and 6 bases from J, the junction kept 11 bases outside the gene matches. Germline-derived CDR1 and CDR2 are SGHRS and YFSETQ. This clonotype was counted between two and nine times. The antigen remains undetermined. TCRdb re-derived calls from the 5' RACE reads in MiXCR, one entry per CDR3 protein. The data contain some 440,000 distinct CDR3 sequences, around a quarter of them singletons. Study-wide points: Mostly located in CM and EM were contracting CD4+ clones, with contracting CD8+ clones located in EMRA.

The sequence was obtained from an adult woman who had mild COVID-19 (a few samples of this study predate the infection). Cell type and time point are not known. V and J are TRBV5-1 and TRBJ2-3, with 9 bases identical to TRBD1. Sequenced input: PBMCs or a T cell subset sorted from them (not recorded which). CDR3 amino acids: CASNPGQGLRDTQYF. Written as DNA, the CDR3 is TGCGCCAGCAACCCGGGACAGGGCCTAAGGGATACGCAGTATTTT.